This TCR beta chain stems from a study of T cell changes during pregnancy in multiple sclerosis. V lost 8 bases and J lost 0, with 6 bases in between. From germline, CDR1 is MNHEY and CDR2 SVGAGI. This CDR3 has 12 amino acids. Produced via immunoSEQ multiplex PCR; TCRdb's table is partial and in-frame only. The sample records about 44,000 clones, approximately 92% being singletons. Source material: peripheral blood. The rearrangement joins TRBV6-5 to TRBJ2-3; the D gene is possibly TRBD2 (5 bases). The clonotype comes from a female donor with multiple sclerosis, enrolled in a pregnancy study. The CDR3 nucleotides are TGTGCCAGCGGGAGTAGCACAGATACGCAGTATTTT. It encodes CASGSSTDTQYF.